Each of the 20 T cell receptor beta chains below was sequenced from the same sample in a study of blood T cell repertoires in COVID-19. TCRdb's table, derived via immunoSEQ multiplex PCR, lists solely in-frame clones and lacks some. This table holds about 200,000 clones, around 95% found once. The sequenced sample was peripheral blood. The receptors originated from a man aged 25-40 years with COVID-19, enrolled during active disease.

DNA of the CDR3: TGTGCCAGCAGCCGGCAGGGGGATAATTCACCCCTCCACTTT. Its translation: CASSRQGDNSPLHF. V and J are TRBV2 and TRBJ1-6; 7 positions match TRBD1. This CDR3 spans 14 amino acids. Per the germline V gene, CDR1 is SNHLY and CDR2 is FYNNEI. Unmatched junction bases numbered 4, after V lost 6 bases and J lost 5 bases.

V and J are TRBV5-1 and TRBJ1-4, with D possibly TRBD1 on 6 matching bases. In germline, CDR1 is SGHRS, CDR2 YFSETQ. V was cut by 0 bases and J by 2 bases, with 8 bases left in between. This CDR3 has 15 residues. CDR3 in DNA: TGCGCCAGCAGCTTGGACAGGGCCACTAATGAAAAACTGTTTTTT. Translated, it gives CASSLDRATNEKLFF.

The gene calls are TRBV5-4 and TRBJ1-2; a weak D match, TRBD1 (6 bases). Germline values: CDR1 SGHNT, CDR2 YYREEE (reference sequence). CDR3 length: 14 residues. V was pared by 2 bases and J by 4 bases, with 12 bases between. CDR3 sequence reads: CASSFTRGVYGYTF. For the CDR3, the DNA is TGTGCCAGCAGCTTTACCAGGGGAGTCTATGGCTACACCTTC.

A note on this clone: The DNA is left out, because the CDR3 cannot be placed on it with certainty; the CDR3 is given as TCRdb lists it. CDR3: CASSNWGGGADGYTF. The gene calls are TRBV21-1 and TRBJ1-2. TRBV21-1 is assigned pseudogene status. The CDR3 sequence runs 15 residues, both termini included.

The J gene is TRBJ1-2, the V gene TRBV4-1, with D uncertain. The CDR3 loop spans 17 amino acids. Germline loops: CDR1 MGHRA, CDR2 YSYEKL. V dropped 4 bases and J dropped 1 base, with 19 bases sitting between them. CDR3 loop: CASSLNRYADINYGYTF. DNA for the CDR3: TGCGCCAGCAGCCTTAACCGATACGCTGACATTAACTATGGCTACACCTTC.

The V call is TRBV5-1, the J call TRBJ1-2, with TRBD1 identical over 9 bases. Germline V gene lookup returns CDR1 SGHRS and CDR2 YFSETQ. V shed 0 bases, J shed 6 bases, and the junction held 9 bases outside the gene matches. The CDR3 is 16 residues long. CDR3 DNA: TGCGCCAGCAGCTTGGACAGGGGGCGCGGGAATGATGGCTACACCTTC. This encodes CASSLDRGRGNDGYTF.

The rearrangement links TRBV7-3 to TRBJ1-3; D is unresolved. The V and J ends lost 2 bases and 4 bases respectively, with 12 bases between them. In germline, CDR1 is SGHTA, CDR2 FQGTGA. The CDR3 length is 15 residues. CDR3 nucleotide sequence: TGTGCCAGCAGCTTATCGCGGGGATCGGGAAACACCATATATTTT. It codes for CASSLSRGSGNTIYF. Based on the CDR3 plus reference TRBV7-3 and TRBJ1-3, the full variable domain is GAGVSQTPSNKVTEKGKYVELRCDPISGHTALYWYRQSLGQGPEFLIYFQGTGAADDSGLPNDRFFAVRPEGSVSTLKIQRTERGDSAVYLCASSLSRGSGNTIYFGEGSWLTVV.

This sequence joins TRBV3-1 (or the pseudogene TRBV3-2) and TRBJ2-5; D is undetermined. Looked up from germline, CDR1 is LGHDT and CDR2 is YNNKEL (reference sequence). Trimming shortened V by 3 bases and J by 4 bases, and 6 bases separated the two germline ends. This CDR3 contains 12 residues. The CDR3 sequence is CASSHAVETQYF. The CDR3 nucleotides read TGTGCCAGCAGCCATGCGGTAGAGACCCAGTACTTC.

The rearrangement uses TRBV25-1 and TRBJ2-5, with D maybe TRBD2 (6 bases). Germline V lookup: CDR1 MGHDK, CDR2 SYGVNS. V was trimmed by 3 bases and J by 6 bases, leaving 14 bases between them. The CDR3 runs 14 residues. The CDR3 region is CASSDSGGIQTQYF. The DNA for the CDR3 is TGTGCCAGCAGTGACTCTGGGGGGATCCAGACCCAGTACTTC.

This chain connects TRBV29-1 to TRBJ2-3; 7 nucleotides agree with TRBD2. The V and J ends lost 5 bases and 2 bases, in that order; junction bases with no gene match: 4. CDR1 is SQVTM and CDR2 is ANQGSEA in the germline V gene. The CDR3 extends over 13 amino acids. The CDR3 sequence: CSVRGTITDTQYF. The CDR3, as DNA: TGCAGCGTTCGAGGGACTATCACAGATACGCAGTATTTT.

The DNA for the CDR3 is TGCGCCAGCAGCCCAAGGACAGGGATTCTGTTTTTT. Residues: CASSPRTGILFF. The chain employs TRBV4-1 and TRBJ2-2; 8 positions match TRBD1. Unmatched junction bases numbered 6, after V lost 4 bases and J lost 14 bases. CDR1 is MGHRA, CDR2 YSYEKL, per germline. There are 12 residues in the CDR3.

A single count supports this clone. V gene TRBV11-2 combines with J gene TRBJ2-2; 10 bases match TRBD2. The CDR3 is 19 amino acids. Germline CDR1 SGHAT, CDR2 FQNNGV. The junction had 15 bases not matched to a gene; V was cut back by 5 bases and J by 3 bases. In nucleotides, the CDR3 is TGTGCCAGCAGCCGACGGGCTAGCGGGGGTATCGTAGACACCGGGGAGCTGTTTTTT. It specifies CASSRRASGGIVDTGELFF.

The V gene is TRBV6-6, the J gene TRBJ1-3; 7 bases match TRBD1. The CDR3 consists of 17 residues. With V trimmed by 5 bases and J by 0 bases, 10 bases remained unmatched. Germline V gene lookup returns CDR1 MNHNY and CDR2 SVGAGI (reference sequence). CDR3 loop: CASSQGGQSYSGNTIYF. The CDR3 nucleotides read TGTGCCAGCAGTCAGGGGGGACAGTCCTACTCTGGAAACACCATATATTTT.

This CDR3 is CASSQEGQEPLHF. Written as DNA, the CDR3 is TGTGCCAGCAGCCAAGAGGGGCAGGAACCCCTCCACTTT. The chain carries TRBV14 and TRBJ1-6, with D possibly being TRBD1 (5 bases). Germline CDR1 reads SGHDN; CDR2 reads FVKESK. The CDR3 sequence is 13 residues long. The V gene lost 0 bases and the J gene lost 12 bases, with 9 bases spanning the gap.

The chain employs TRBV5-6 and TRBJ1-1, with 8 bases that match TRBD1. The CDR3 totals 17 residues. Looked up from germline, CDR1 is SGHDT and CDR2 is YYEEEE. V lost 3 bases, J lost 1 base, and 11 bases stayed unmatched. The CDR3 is CASSSYRDRQRNTEAFF. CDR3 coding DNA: TGTGCCAGCAGCTCATACCGGGACAGGCAAAGGAACACTGAAGCTTTCTTT.

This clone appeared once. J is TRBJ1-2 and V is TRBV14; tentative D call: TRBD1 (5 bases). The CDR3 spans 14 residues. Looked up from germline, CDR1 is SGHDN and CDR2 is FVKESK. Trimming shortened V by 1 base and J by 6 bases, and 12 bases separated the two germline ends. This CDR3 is CASSQVQGAHGYTF. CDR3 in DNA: TGTGCCAGCAGCCAAGTTCAAGGGGCTCATGGCTACACCTTC.

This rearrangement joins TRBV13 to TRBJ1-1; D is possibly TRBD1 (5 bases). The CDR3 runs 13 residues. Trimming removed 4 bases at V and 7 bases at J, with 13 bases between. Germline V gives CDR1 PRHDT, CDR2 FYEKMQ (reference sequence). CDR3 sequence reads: CASSSRQTNEAFF. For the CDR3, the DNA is TGTGCCAGCAGCTCGCGACAGACAAATGAAGCTTTCTTT.

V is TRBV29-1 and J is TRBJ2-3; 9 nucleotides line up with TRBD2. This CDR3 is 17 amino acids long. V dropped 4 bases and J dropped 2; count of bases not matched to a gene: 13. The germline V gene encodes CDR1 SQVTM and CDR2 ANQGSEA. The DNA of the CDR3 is TGCAGCGTTGCCAAGCGTAAGCGGGGGGTACTCACAGATACGCAGTATTTT. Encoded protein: CSVAKRKRGVLTDTQYF.

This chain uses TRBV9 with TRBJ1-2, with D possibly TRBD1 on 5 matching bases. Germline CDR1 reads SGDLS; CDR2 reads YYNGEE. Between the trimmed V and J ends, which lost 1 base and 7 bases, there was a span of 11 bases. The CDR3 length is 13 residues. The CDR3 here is CASSVRQNSGYTF. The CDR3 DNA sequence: TGTGCCAGCAGCGTAAGACAGAATAGTGGCTACACCTTC.

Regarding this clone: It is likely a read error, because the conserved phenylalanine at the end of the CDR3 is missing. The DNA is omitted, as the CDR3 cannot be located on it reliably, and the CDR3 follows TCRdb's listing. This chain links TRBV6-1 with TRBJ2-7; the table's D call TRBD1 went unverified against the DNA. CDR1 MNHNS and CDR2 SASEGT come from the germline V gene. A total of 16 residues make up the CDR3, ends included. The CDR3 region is CASSEAVLGTGGPYRL.